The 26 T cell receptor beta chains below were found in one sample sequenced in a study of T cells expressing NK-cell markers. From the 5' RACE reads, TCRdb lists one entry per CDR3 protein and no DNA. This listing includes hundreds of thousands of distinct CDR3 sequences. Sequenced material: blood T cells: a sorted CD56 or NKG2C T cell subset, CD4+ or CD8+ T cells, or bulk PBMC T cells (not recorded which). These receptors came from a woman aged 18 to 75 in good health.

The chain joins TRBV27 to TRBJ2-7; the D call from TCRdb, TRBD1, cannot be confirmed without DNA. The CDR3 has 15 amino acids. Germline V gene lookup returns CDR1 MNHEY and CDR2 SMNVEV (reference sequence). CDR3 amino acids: CASRPRGQGIHEQYF.

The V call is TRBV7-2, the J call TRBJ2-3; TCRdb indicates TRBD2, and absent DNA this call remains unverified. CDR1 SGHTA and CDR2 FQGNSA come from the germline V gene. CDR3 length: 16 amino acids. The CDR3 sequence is CASSLGQPSTADTQYF.

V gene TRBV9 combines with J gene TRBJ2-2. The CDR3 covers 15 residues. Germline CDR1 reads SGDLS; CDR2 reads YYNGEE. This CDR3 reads CASSVDSSLTGELFF.

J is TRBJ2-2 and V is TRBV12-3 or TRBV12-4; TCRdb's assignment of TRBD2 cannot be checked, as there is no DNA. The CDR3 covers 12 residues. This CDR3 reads CASNLGGWELFF.

This CDR3 reads CSVEGWREKTDTQYF. This chain joins TRBV29-1 and TRBJ2-3; TCRdb outputs TRBD2, but without DNA this stays unchecked. Germline CDR1 reads SQVTM; CDR2 reads ANQGSEA. The CDR3 spans 15 residues.

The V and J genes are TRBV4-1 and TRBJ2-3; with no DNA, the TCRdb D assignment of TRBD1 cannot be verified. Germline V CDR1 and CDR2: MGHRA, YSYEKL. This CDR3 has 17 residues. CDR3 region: CASSQGPGAARTDTQYF.

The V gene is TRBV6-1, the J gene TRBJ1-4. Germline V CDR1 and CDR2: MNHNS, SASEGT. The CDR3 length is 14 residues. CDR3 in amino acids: CASNPTVTNEKLFF.

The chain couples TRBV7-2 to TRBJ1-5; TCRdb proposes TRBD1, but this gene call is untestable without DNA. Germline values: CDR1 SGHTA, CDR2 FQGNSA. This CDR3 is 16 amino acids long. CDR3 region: CASSHSFDRSNQPQHF.

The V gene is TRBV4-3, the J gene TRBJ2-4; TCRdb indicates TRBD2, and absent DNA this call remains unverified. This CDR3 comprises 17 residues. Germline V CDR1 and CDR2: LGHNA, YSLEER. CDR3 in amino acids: CASSQGGTSSGKNIQYF.

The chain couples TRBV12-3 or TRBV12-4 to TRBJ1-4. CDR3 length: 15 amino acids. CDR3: CASSKDGVVNEKLFF.

CDR3 sequence reads: CASSLEGTSGGSTDTQYF. The rearrangement links TRBV28 to TRBJ2-3; TCRdb's D call of TRBD2 is untestable without DNA. Germline V gene lookup returns CDR1 MDHEN and CDR2 SYDVKM. The length of the CDR3 is 18 residues. Full variable domain (rest looked up from reference TRBV28 and TRBJ2-3): DVKVTQSSRYLVKRTGEKVFLECVQDMDHENMFWYRQDPGLGLRLIYFSYDVKMKEKGDIPEGYSVSREKKERFSLILESASTNQTSMYLCASSLEGTSGGSTDTQYFGPGTRLTVL.

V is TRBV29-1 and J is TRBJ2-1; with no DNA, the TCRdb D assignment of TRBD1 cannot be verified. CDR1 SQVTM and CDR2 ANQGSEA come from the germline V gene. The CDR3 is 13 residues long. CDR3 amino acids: CSQRQGSFNEQFF.

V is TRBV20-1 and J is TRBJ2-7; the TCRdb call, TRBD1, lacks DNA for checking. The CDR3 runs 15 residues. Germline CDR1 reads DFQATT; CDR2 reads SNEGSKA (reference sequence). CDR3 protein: CSVSGWDRGDYEQYF.

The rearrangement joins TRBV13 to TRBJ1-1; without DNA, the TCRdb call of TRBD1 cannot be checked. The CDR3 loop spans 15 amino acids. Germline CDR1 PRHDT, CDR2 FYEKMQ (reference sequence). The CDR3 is CASSLEDRSNTEAFF.

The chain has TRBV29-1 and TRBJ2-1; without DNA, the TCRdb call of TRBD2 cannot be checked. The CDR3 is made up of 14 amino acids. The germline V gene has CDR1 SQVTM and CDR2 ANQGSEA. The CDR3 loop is CSVGWARRYNEQFF.

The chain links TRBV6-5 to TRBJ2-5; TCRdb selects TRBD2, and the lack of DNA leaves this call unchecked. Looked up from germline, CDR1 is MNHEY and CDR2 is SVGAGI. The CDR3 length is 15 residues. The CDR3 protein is CASSYERGGQETQYF.

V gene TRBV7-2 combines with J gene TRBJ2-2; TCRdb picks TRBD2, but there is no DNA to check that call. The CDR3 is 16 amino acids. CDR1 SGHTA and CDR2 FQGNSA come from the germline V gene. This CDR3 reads CASSSIAGSLTGELFF.

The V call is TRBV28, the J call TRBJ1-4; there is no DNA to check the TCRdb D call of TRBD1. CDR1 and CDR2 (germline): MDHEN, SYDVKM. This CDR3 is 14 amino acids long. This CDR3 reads CASRRPLGGEKLFF.

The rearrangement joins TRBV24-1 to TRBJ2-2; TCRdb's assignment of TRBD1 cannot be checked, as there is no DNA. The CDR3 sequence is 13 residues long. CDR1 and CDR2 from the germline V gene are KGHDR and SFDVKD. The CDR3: CATMGENPGELFF.

CDR3 in amino acids: CASSQSQGTGNTIYF. The rearrangement links TRBV4-2 to TRBJ1-3; absent DNA, TCRdb's TRBD1 call cannot be checked. CDR3 length equals 15 residues. Germline lookup yields CDR1 LGHNA and CDR2 YNFKEQ.

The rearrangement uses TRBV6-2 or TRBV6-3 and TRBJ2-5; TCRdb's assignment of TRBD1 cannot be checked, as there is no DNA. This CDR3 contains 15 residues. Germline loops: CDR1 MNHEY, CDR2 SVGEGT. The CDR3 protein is CASSYAGGIQETQYF.

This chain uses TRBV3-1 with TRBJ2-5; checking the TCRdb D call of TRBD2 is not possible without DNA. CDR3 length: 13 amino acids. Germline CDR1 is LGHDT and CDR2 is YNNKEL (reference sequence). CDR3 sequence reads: CASSRSSGTTQYF.

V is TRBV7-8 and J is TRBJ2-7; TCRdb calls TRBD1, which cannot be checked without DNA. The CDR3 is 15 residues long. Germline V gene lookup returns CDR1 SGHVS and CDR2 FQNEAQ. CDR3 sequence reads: CASSLAFGGPAEQYF.

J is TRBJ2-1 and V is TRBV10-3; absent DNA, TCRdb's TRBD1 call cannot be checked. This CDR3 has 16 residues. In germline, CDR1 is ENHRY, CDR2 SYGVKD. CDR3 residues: CAIRGPGTGEFNEQFF.

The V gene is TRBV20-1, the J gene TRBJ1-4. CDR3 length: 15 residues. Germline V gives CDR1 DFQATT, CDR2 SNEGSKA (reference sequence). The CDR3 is CSARELLGLNEKLFF.

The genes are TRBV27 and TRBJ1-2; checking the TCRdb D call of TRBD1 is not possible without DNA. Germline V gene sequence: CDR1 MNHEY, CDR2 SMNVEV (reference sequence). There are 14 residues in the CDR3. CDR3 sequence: CASSSGGQSYGYTF.